This paragraph covers one TCR beta chain sequence. This entry is derived from a study of shared clonotypes between healthy human individuals. The germline gives CDR1 MNHEY, CDR2 SMNVEV (reference sequence). The V and J ends lost 6 bases and 5 bases respectively, with 22 bases between them. The CDR3 sequence is 16 residues long. Method: immunoSEQ multiplex PCR; TCRdb's copy keeps in-frame clones and lacks some. The sample carries about 1.1 million clones, around 77% recorded once. This sequence was found in a man younger than 35 in good health. Some clones in this sample may be carry-over from other donors' samples. Source material: memory CD4+ T cells from PBMCs. Subset here: CD45RA-negative fraction. The chain recombines TRBV27 with TRBJ1-2; D is perhaps TRBD1 (6 bases). The CDR3 sequence: CASSRATGGSGYGYTF. The CDR3 bases are TGTGCCAGCAGCCGTGCTACTGGGGGCTCAGGGTATGGCTACACCTTC.